This TCR beta chain is drawn from a study of human T cells and chemical hapten exposure. Study in general: In the sensitization step, 2% DPC was placed on around 2 cm by around 2 cm of upper inner arm skin. Patch tests put 0.01% DPC on the upper back, and the results were checked at 6 days. Study results and caveats: Relative to control repertoires, expanded TCRs gave rise to significantly more large CDR3 similarity clusters. TCRs whose frequency exceeded 1 in 1000 remained the same following DPC sensitization.

TCRdb reanalysed the RACE reads using MiXCR and keeps one entry per CDR3 protein. Counted here are more than 150,000 distinct CDR3 sequences, roughly 30% occurring once; the ten biggest clones make up 2.5% to 3.5%. This CDR3 contains 14 residues. Trimming shortened V by 3 bases and J by 1 base, and 9 bases separated the two germline ends. Germline loops: CDR1 SGHDN, CDR2 FVKESK. To note about this clonotype: Its cognate antigen is unknown.

Time point reported: pre-sensitization, week 0. Documented treatment: therapeutic diphenylcyclopropenone sensitization with weekly scalp DPC. This clonotype was sampled from a woman in her twenties or thirties with alopecia areata. Some clones in this sample may be carry-over from other donors' samples. The input for sequencing was whole blood, taken in connection with sensitization to the hapten diphenylcyclopropenone (DPC). The chain links TRBV14 to TRBJ1-1; D gene unclear. CDR3 in amino acids: CASSHAGPNTEAFF. CDR3 DNA sequence: TGTGCCAGCAGCCACGCCGGGCCGAACACTGAAGCTTTCTTT.